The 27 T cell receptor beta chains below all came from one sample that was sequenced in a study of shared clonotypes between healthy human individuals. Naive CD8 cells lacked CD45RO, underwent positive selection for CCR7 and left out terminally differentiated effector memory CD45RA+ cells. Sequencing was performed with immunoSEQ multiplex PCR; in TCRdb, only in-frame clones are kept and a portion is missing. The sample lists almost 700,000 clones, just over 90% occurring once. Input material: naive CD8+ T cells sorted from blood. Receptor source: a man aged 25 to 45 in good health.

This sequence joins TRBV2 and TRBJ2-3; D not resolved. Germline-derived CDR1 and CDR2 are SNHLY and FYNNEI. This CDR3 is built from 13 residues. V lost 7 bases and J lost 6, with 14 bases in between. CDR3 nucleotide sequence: TGTGCCAGCACCAAGGACCTGCTTGATACGCAGTATTTT. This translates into CASTKDLLDTQYF.

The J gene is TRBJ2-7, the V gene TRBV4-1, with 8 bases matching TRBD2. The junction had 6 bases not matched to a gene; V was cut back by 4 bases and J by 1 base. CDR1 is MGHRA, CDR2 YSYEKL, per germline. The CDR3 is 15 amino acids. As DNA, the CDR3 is TGCGCCAGCAGCCCAGAACTAGCGGAGTCCTACGAGCAGTACTTC. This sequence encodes CASSPELAESYEQYF.

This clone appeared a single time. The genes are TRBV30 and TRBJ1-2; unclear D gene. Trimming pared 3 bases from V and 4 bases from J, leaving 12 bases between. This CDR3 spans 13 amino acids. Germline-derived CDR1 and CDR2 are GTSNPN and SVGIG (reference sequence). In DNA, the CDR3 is TGTGCCTGGAGGTCCCTATCAGCCTATGGCTACACCTTC. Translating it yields CAWRSLSAYGYTF.

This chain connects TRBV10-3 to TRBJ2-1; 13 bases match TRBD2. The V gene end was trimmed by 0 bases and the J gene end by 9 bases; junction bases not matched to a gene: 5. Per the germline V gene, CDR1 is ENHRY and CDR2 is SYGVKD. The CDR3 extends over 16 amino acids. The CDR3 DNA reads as TGTGCCATCAGTGAGTCGACTAGCGGGAGGTCAGTTGAGCAGTTCTTC. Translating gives CAISESTSGRSVEQFF.

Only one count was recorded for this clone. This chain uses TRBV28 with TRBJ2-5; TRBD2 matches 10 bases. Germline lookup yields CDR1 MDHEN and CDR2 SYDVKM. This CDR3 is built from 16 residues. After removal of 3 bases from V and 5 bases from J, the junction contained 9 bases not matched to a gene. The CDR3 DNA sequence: TGTGCCAGCAGTTTGTTCCTAGCGGGAGAAACGGAGACCCAGTACTTC. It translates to CASSLFLAGETETQYF. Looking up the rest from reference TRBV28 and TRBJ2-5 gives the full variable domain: DVKVTQSSRYLVKRTGEKVFLECVQDMDHENMFWYRQDPGLGLRLIYFSYDVKMKEKGDIPEGYSVSREKKERFSLILESASTNQTSMYLCASSLFLAGETETQYFGPGTRLLVL.

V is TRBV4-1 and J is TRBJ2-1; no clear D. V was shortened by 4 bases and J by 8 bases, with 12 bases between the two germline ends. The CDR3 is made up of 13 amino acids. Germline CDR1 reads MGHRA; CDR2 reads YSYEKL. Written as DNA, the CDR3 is TGCGCCAGCAGCCCGTTCGGTGGGCATGAGCAGTTCTTC. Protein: CASSPFGGHEQFF.

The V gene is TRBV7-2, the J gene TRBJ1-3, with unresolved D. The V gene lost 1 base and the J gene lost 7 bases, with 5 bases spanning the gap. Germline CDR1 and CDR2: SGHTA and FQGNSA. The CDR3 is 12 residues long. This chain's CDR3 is CASSLVRNTIYF. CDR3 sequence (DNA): TGTGCCAGCAGCTTAGTCAGGAACACCATATATTTT.

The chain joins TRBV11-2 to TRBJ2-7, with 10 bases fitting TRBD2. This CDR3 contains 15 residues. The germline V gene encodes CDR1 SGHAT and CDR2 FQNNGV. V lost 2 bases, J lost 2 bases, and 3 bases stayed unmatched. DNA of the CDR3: TGTGCCAGCAGCTTAAGCGGGAGGGTAACCTACGAGCAGTACTTC. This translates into CASSLSGRVTYEQYF.

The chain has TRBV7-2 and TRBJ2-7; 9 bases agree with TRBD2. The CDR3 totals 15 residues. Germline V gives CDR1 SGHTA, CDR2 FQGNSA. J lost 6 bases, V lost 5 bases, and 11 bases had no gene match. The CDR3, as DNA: TGTGCCAGCAGCCTGCATAGCGGGAGCGGCTCCGAGCAGTACTTC. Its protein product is CASSLHSGSGSEQYF.

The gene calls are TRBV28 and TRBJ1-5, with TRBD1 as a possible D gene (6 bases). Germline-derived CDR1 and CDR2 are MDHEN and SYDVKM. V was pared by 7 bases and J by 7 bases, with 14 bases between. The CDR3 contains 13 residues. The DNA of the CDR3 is TGTGCCAGCACGGGGGGCTTGGTCCAGCCCCAGCATTTT. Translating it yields CASTGGLVQPQHF.

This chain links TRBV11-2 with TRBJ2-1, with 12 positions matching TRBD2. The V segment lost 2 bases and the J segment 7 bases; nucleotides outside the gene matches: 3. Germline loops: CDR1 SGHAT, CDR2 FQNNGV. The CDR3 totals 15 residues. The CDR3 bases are TGTGCCAGCAGCTTATTGCTAGCGGGAGGGAATGAGCAGTTCTTC. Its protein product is CASSLLLAGGNEQFF.

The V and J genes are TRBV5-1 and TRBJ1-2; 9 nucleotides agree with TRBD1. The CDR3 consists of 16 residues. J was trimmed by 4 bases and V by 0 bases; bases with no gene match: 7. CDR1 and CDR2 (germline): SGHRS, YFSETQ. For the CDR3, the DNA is TGCGCCAGCAGCTTGGGTCGGGACAGGGCCCTCTATGGCTACACCTTC. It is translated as CASSLGRDRALYGYTF.

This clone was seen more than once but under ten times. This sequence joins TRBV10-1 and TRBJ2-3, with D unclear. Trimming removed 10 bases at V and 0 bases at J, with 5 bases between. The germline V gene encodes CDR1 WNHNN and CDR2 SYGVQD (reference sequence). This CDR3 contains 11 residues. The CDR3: CATASTDTQYF. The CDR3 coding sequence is TGCGCCACCGCGAGCACAGATACGCAGTATTTT.

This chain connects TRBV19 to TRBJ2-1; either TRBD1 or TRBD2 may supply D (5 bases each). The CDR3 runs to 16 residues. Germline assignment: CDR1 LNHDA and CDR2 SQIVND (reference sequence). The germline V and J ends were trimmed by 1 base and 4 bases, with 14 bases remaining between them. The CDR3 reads CASSIGPGPKYNEQFF. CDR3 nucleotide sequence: TGTGCCAGTAGTATAGGACCGGGACCAAAGTACAATGAGCAGTTCTTC.

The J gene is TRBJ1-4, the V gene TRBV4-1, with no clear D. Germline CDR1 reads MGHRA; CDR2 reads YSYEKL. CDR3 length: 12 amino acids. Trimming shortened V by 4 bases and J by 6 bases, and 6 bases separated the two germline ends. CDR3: CASSPGDEKLFF. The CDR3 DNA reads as TGCGCCAGCAGCCCGGGCGATGAAAAACTGTTTTTT.

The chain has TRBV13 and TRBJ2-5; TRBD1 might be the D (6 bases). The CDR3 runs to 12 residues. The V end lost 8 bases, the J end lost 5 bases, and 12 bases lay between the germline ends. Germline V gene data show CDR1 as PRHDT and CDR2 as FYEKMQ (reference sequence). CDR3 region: CASAQGVETQYF. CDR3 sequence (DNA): TGTGCCAGCGCACAGGGAGTCGAGACCCAGTACTTC.

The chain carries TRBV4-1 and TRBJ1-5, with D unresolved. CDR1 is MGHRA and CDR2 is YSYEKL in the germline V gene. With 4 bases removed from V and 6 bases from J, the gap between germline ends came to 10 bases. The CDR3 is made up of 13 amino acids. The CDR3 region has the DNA TGCGCCAGCAGCCTCCCCGGTGGTCAGCCCCAGCATTTT. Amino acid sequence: CASSLPGGQPQHF.

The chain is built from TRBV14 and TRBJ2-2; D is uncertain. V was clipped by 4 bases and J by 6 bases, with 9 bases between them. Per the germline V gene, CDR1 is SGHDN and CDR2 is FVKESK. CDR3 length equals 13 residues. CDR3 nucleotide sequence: TGTGCCAGCAGCCGGTGGGTCCCCGGGGAGCTGTTTTTT. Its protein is CASSRWVPGELFF.

The CDR3 region has the DNA TGTGCCAGCAGCTTGGTGACAGAAACGAACACTGAAGCTTTCTTT. This translates into CASSLVTETNTEAFF. The chain recombines TRBV5-4 with TRBJ1-1, with D perhaps TRBD1 (5 bases). This CDR3 spans 15 amino acids. The V gene's germline CDR1 is SGHNT and CDR2 YYREEE (reference sequence). Between the trimmed V and J ends, which lost 0 bases and 1 base, there was a span of 10 bases.

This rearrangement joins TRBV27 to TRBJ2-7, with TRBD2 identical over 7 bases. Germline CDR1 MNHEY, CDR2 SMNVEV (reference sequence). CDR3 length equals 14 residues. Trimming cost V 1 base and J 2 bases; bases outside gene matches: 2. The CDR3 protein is CASSLLGRAYEQYF. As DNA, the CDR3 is TGTGCCAGCAGTTTATTGGGGAGGGCCTACGAGCAGTACTTC.

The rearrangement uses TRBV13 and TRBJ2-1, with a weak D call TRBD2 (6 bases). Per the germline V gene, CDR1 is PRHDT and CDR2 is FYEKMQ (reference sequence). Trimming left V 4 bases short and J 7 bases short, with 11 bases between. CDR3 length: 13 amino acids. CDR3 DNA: TGTGCCAGCAGCTCCGGGACTCCTAATGAGCAGTTCTTC. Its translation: CASSSGTPNEQFF.

In DNA form, the CDR3 reads TGTGCCAGCAGCTTTCGAGAGGCCACAGATACGCAGTATTTT. Its protein is CASSFREATDTQYF. The chain uses TRBV13 and TRBJ2-3; D ambiguous. V was trimmed by 3 bases and J by 2 bases, leaving 9 bases between them. The CDR3 contains 14 residues. Germline CDR1 is PRHDT and CDR2 is FYEKMQ (reference sequence). The full variable domain, in which reference TRBV13 and TRBJ2-3 provide the parts outside the CDR3, is AAGVIQSPRHLIKEKRETATLKCYPIPRHDTVYWYQQGPGQDPQFLISFYEKMQSDKGSIPDRFSAQQFSDYHSELNMSSLELGDSALYFCASSFREATDTQYFGPGTRLTVL.

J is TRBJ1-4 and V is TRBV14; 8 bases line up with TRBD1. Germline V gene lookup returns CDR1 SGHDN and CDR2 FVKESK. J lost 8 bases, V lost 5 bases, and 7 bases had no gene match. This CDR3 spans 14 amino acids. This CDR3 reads CASSLQGAGEKLFF. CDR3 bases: TGTGCCAGCAGCTTGCAGGGGGCGGGCGAAAAACTGTTTTTT.

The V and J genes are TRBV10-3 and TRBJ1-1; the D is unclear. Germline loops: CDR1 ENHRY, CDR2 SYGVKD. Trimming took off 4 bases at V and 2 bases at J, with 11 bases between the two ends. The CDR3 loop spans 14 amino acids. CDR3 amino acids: CAISVAGGNTEAFF. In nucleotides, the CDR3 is TGTGCCATCAGTGTGGCGGGTGGAAACACTGAAGCTTTCTTT.

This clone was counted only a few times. The CDR3 sequence: CASSVVGGANNEQFF. CDR3 DNA: TGTGCCAGCAGCGTAGTAGGGGGCGCCAACAATGAGCAGTTCTTC. The rearrangement joins TRBV9 to TRBJ2-1; 7 bases are shared with TRBD1. CDR1 is SGDLS and CDR2 is YYNGEE in the germline V gene. Germline trimming cut 0 bases from V and 5 bases from J; bases unmatched to any gene: 5. The CDR3 consists of 15 residues.

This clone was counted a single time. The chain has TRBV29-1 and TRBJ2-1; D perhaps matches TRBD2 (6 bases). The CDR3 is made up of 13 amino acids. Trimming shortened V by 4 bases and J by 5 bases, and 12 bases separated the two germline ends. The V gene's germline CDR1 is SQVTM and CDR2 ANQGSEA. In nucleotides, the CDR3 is TGCAGCGTTGGTGGAGGGCGAAACAATGAGCAGTTCTTC. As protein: CSVGGGRNNEQFF.

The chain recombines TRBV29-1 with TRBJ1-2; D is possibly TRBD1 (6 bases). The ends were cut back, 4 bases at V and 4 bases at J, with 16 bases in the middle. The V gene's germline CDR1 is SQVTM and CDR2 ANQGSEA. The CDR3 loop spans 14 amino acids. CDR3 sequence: CSVVGPGAVYGYTF. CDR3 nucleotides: TGCAGCGTTGTTGGTCCAGGGGCCGTCTATGGCTACACCTTC. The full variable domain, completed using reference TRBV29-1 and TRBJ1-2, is SAVISQKPSRDICQRGTSLTIQCQVDSQVTMMFWYRQQPGQSLTLIATANQGSEATYESGFVIDKFPISRPNLTFSTLTVSNMSPEDSSIYLCSVVGPGAVYGYTFGSGTRLTVV.